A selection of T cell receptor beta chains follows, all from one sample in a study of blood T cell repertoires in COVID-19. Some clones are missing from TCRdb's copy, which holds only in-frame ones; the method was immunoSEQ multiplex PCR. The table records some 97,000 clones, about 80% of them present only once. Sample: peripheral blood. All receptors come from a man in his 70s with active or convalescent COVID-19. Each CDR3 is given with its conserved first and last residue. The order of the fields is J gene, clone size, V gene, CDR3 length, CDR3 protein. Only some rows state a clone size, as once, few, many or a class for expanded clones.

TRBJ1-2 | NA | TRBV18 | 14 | CASSGDRALYGYTF
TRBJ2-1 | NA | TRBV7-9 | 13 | CASSSAPGSEQFF
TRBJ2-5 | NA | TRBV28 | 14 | CASSLPGIQETQYF
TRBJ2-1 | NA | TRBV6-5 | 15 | CASSRDSSSYNEQFF
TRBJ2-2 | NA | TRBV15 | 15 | CATSRGEVDTGELFF
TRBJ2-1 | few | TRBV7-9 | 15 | CASSPRGSSYNEQFF
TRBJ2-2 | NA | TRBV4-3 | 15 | CASSQVVALARELFF
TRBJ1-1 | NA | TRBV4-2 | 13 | CASSQAANYEAFF
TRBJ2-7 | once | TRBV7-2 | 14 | CASSEDRGTYEQYF
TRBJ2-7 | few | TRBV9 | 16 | CASSEKSEGAKYEQYF
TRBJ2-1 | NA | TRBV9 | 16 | CASSVGSSGGDSEQFF
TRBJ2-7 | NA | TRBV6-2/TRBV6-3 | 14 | CASSYLAGEYEQYF
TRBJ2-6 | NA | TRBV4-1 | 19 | CASSQEWGGYSSGANVLTF
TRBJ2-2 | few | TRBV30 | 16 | CAWSDRTGAHTGELFF
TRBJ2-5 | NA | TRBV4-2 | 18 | CASSQDPASGGRRETQYF
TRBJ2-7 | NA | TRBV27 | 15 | CASSVGLAGLYEQYF